This T cell receptor beta chain was obtained from a study of T cells in Graves' hyperthyroidism and ophthalmopathy. RNA transcripts yielded amplified TCR beta CDR3 regions. TCR CDR3 regions were first amplified by RT-PCR with HTBI primers. TCRdb re-called the multiplex PCR reads through MiXCR, storing one row per CDR3 protein. The sample yields some 600,000 distinct CDR3 sequences, about 15% seen once. There are many counts of this clonotype. The sequenced sample consisted of blood. The receptor was derived from a woman in her twenties or thirties with Graves' hyperthyroidism that later progressed to Graves' ophthalmopathy.

The CDR3 is CASSDLGVLSSYNEQFF. DNA of the CDR3: TGTGCCAGCAGTGATCTTGGCGTACTAAGCTCCTACAATGAGCAGTTCTTC. The chain couples TRBV2 to TRBJ2-1; D remains ambiguous. The CDR3 spans 17 residues. The germline CDR1 and CDR2 sequences are SNHLY and FYNNEI. V was clipped by 3 bases and J by 0 bases, with 15 bases between them.